This T cell receptor (beta chain) was documented in a study of blood T cell repertoires in COVID-19. Looking at the study overall: T cells, B-cell-depleted T cells, or PBMCs supplied cDNA or gDNA.

In the original processing: Counts of nucleated cells, estimated from reference gene primer amplification, were obtained. Sequenced by immunoSEQ multiplex PCR; TCRdb stores in-frame clones only, minus some. The V and J calls and the clone size are those of that table, but D and trimming were determined from the DNA. This sample has more than 200,000 clones; around 89% occur once, and the top ten carry around 4%. The study drew participants aged about 18 to 95 years from 20 to 30 US areas. Recovery meant two consecutive negative NP/OP PCR tests, professional clearance, or resolved symptoms. The sample holds one count of this clone. Looked up from germline, CDR1 is MDHEN and CDR2 is SYDVKM. The CDR3 length is 14 residues. The J segment lost 3 bases and the V segment lost 6 bases, leaving 4 bases of the junction unmatched.

This chain joins TRBV28 and TRBJ1-5; 8 bases align to TRBD1. Sequenced sample: PBMCs or T cells enriched from blood (not recorded which). This TCR derives from a woman aged 25 to 45 who had recovered from COVID-19. CDR3: CASSLTGDNQPQHF. Here the CDR3 DNA reads TGTGCCAGCAGCCTGACAGGGGACAATCAGCCCCAGCATTTT.